Here is one TCR beta chain with its context. Trimming removed 2 bases at V and 0 bases at J, with 3 bases between. The germline gives CDR1 SGHNT, CDR2 YENEEA. This CDR3 is built from 13 residues. This record comes from a study of control samples from healthy donors and cancer patients. TCRdb's copy holds only in-frame clones and misses some; the assay was immunoSEQ multiplex PCR. The sample records about 180,000 clones, around nine tenths being singletons. The chain recombines TRBV11-3 with TRBJ2-3; D is unresolved. The sample was blood. The sequence came from a man in his thirties or forties in good health. CDR3 residues: CASSLYSTDTQYF. For the CDR3, the DNA is TGTGCCAGCAGCTTATACAGCACAGATACGCAGTATTTT.